This T cell receptor beta chain stems from a study of T-cell memory formation after mild COVID-19. About this clonotype: The antigen is not known.

Study observations and caveats: Contracting CD4+ clones lay largely in CM and EM, with CD8+ ones residing in EMRA.

After 5'RACE with constant-segment primers, TCR alpha and TCR beta cDNA libraries carrying sample barcodes and UMIs were obtained. Using its own MiXCR run on the 5' RACE reads, TCRdb lists one record per CDR3 protein. The top ten hold around 24% of the sample, which has approximately 50,000 distinct CDR3 sequences, around 12% seen once. The V and J ends lost 5 bases and 9 bases, in that order; junction bases with no gene match: 5. The germline gives CDR1 KGHSH, CDR2 LQKENI. This CDR3 contains 12 residues. V is TRBV18 and J is TRBJ2-5, with 8 bases fitting TRBD1. This sequence was found in a young man who had mild COVID-19 (a few samples of this study predate the infection). Cell type and time point are not known. Sequencing was done on a sample of PBMCs or a T cell subset sorted from them (not recorded which). CDR3 residues: CASSEDRVAQYF. In DNA form, the CDR3 reads TGTGCCAGCTCAGAGGACAGGGTGGCCCAGTACTTC.